Below are 2 T cell receptor beta chains sequenced from a single sample in a study of Tregs in tolerant kidney transplant recipients. Profiled with immunoSEQ multiplex PCR; TCRdb holds only in-frame clones, not every one. Of around 78,000 clones in the sample, around 93% were seen once. The material sequenced was Tregs from blood, taken before the transplant. The receptor source for this set is a human donor who received a combined kidney and bone marrow transplant.

V gene TRBV6-6 combines with J gene TRBJ2-4; TRBD2 matches 7 bases. With 0 bases clipped from V and 9 bases from J, the junction kept 8 bases outside the gene matches. Germline V gene data show CDR1 as MNHNY and CDR2 as SVGAGI (reference sequence). The CDR3 runs to 15 residues. For the CDR3, the DNA is TGTGCCAGCAGTTACTCAGGGGAGGGCCGGGGCATTCAGTACTTC. It yields the protein CASSYSGEGRGIQYF.

J is TRBJ2-2 and V is TRBV18, with unresolved D. Trimming cost V 6 bases and J 3 bases, with 17 bases left between them. The CDR3 is made up of 16 amino acids. The V gene's germline CDR1 is KGHSH and CDR2 LQKENI. CDR3 coding DNA: TGTGCCAGCTCGGGTAGTGGTAGTCTGGACACCGGGGAGCTGTTTTTT. Protein sequence: CASSGSGSLDTGELFF. Drawing the rest from reference TRBV18 and TRBJ2-2, the complete variable domain is NAGVMQNPRHLVRRRGQEARLRCSPMKGHSHVYWYRQLPEEGLKFMVYLQKENIIDESGMPKERFSAEFPKEGPSILRIQQVVRGDSAAYFCASSGSGSLDTGELFFGEGSRLTVL.